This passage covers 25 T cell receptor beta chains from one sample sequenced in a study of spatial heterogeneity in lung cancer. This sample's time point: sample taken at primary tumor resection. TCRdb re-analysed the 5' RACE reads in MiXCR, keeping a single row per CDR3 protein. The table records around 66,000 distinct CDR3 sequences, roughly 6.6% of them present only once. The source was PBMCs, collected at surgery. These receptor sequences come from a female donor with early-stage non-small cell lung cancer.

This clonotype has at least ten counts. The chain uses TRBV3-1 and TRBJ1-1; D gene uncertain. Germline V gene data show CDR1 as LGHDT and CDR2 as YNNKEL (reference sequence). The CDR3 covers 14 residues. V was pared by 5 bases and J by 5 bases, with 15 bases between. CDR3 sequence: CASSRPGLGTEAFF. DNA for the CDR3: TGTGCCAGCAGCAGACCGGGATTAGGGACTGAAGCTTTCTTT. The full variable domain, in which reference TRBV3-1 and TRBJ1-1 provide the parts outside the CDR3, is DTAVSQTPKYLVTQMGNDKSIKCEQNLGHDTMYWYKQDSKKFLKIMFSYNNKELIINETVPNRFSPKSPDKAHLNLHINSLELGDSAVYFCASSRPGLGTEAFFGQGTRLTVV.

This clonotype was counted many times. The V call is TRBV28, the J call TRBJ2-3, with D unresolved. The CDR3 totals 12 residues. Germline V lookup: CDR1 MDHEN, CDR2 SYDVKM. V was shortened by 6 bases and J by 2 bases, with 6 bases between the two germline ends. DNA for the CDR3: TGTGCCAGCAGCCCCCACACAGATACGCAGTATTTT. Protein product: CASSPHTDTQYF.

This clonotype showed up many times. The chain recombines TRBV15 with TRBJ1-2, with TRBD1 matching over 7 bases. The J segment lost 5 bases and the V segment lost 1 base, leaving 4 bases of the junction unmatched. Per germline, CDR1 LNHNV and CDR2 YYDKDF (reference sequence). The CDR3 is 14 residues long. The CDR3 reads CATSRAGTAYGYTF. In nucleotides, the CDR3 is TGTGCCACCAGCAGAGCCGGGACAGCTTATGGCTACACCTTC.

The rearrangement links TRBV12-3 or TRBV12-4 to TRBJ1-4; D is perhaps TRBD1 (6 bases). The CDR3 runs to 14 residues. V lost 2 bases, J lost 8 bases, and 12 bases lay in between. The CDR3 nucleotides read TGTGCCAGCAGTTTATGGGACAAAGGGGAAAAACTGTTTTTT. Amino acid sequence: CASSLWDKGEKLFF.

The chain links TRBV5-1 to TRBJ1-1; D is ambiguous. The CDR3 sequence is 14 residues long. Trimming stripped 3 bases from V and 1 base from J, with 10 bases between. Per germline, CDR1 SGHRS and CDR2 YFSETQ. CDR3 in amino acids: CASSSFAGNTEAFF. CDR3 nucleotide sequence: TGCGCCAGCAGCTCCTTCGCAGGGAACACTGAAGCTTTCTTT.

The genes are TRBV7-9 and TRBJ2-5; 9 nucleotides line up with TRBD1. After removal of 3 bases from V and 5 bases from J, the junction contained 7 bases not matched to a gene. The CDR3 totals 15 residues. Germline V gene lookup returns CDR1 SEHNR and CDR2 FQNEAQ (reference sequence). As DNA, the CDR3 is TGTGCCAGCAGCTTCGCAGTCGGGACAGGGGAGACCCAGTACTTC. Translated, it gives CASSFAVGTGETQYF.

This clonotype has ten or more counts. As DNA, the CDR3 is TGCGCCAGCAGCTGGACAGGGAACTACAATGAGCAGTTCTTC. It codes for CASSWTGNYNEQFF. This chain joins TRBV5-1 and TRBJ2-1; the match to TRBD1 covers 8 bases. V lost 3 bases and J lost 3; bases outside the gene matches: 2. The germline V gene has CDR1 SGHRS and CDR2 YFSETQ. The CDR3 extends over 14 amino acids.

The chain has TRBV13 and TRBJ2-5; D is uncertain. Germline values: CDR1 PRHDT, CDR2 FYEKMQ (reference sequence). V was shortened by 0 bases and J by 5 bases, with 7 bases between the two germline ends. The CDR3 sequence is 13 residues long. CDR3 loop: CASSLGRMETQYF. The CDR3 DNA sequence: TGTGCCAGCAGCTTAGGCCGTATGGAGACCCAGTACTTC.

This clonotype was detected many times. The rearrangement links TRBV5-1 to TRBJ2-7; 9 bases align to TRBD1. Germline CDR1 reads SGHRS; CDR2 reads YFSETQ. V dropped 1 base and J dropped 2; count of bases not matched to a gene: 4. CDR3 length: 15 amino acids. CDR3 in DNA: TGCGCCAGCAGCTTGTCGGGACAGGGTACCTACGAGCAGTACTTC. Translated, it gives CASSLSGQGTYEQYF. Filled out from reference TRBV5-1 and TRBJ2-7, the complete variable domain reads KAGVTQTPRYLIKTRGQQVTLSCSPISGHRSVSWYQQTPGQGLQFLFEYFSETQRNKGNFPGRFSGRQFSNSRSEMNVSTLELGDSALYLCASSLSGQGTYEQYFGPGTRLTVT.

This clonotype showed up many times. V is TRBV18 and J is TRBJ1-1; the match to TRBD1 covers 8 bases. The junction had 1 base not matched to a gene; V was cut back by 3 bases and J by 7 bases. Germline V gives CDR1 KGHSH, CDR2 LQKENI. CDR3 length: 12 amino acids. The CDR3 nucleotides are TGTGCCAGCTCACCCGGACAGGGTGAAGCTTTCTTT. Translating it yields CASSPGQGEAFF.

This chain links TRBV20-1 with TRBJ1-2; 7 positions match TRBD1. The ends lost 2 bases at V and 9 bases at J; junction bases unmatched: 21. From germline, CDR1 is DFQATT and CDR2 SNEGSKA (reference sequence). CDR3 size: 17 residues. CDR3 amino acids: CSARSQVPPTTGSSYTF. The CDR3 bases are TGCAGTGCTAGATCACAAGTCCCTCCAACGACAGGGAGTAGCTACACCTTC.

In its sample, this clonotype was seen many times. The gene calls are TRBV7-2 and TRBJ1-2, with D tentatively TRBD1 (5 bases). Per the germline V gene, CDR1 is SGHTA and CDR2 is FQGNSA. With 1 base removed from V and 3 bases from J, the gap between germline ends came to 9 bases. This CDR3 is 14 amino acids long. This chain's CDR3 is CASSLETGHYGYTF. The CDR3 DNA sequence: TGTGCCAGCAGCTTAGAGACGGGACACTATGGCTACACCTTC. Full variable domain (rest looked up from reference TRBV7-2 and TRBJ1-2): GAGVSQSPSNKVTEKGKDVELRCDPISGHTALYWYRQSLGQGLEFLIYFQGNSAPDKSGLPSDRFSAERTGGSVSTLTIQRTQQEDSAVYLCASSLETGHYGYTFGSGTRLTVV.

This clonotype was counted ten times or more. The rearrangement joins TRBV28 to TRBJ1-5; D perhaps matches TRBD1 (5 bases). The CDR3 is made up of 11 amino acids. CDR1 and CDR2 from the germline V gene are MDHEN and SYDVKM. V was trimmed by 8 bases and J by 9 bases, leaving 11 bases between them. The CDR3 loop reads CASGTSGPQHF. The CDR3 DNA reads TGTGCCAGCGGGACGTCTGGGCCCCAGCATTTT.

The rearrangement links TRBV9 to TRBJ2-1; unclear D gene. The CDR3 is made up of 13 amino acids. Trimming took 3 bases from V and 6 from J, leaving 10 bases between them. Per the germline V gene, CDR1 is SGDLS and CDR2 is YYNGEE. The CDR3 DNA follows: TGTGCCAGCAGCGGAATCCCGCCCAATGAGCAGTTCTTC. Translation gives CASSGIPPNEQFF.

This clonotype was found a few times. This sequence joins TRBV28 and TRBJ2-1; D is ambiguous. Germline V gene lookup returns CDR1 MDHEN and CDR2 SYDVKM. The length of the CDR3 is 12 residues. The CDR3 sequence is CTARRDANEQFF. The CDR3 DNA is TGTACCGCTCGTAGGGATGCAAATGAGCAGTTCTTC.

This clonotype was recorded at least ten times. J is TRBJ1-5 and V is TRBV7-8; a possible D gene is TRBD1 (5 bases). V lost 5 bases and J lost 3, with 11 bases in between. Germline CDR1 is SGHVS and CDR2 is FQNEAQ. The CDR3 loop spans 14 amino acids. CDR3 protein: CASSRDGPNQPQHF. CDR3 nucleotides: TGTGCCAGCAGCAGGGACGGCCCCAATCAGCCCCAGCATTTT.

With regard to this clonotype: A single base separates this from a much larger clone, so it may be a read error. In DNA, the CDR3 is TGCAGTGCTCCTTTAGCGGGACTAGGGAACACCGGGGAGCTGTTTTTT. Residues: CSAPLAGLGNTGELFF. This chain joins TRBV20-1 and TRBJ2-2; 8 nucleotides match TRBD2. Germline CDR1 is DFQATT and CDR2 is SNEGSKA (reference sequence). J gave up 1 base and V 5 bases, and 9 bases lay outside the gene matches. The CDR3 runs to 16 residues.

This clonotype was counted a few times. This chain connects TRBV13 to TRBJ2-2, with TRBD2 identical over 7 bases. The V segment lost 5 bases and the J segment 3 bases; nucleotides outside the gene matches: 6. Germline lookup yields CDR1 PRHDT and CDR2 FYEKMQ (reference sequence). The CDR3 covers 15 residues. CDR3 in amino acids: CASSPHRGDTGELFF. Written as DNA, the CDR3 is TGTGCCAGCAGCCCTCACCGGGGGGACACCGGGGAGCTGTTTTTT. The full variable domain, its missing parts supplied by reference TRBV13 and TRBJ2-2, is AAGVIQSPRHLIKEKRETATLKCYPIPRHDTVYWYQQGPGQDPQFLISFYEKMQSDKGSIPDRFSAQQFSDYHSELNMSSLELGDSALYFCASSPHRGDTGELFFGEGSRLTVL.

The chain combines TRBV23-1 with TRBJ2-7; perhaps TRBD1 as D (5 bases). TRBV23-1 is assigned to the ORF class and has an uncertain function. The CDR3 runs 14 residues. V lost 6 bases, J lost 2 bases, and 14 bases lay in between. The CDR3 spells CASSLQQDPYEQYF. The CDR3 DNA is TGCGCCAGCAGCCTACAACAGGACCCCTACGAGCAGTACTTC.

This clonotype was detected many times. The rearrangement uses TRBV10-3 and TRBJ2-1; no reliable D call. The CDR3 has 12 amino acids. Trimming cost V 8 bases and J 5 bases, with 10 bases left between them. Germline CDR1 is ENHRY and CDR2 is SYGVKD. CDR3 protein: CAIARRNNEQFF. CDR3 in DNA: TGTGCCATCGCACGTCGGAACAATGAGCAGTTCTTC.

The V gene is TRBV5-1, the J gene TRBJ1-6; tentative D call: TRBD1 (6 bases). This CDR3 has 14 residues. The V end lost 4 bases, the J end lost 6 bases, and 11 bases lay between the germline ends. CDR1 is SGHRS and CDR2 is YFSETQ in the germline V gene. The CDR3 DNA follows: TGCGCCAGCAGCCCTACAGGGAGTAATTCACCCCTCCACTTT. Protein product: CASSPTGSNSPLHF.

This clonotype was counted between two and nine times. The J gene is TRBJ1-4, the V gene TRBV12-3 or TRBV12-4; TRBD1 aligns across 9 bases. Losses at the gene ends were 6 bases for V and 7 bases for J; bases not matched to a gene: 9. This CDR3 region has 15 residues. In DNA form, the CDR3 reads TGTGCCAGCAGACCTTCCGGGACAGGGAGTGAAAAACTGTTTTTT. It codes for CASRPSGTGSEKLFF.

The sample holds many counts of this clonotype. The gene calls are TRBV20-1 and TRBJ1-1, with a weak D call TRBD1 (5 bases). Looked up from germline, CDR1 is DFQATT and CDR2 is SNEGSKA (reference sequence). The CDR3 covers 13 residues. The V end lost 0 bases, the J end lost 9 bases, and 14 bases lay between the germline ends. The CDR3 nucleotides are TGCAGTGCTAGAGAAGTATCGGGGGGTAAAGCTTTCTTT. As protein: CSAREVSGGKAFF.

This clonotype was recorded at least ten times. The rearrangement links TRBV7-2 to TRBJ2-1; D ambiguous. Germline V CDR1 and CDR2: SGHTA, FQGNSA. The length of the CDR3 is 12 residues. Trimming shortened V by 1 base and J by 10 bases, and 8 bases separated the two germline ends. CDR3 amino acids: CASSLDLGEQFF. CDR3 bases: TGTGCCAGCAGCTTAGATTTGGGCGAGCAGTTCTTC.

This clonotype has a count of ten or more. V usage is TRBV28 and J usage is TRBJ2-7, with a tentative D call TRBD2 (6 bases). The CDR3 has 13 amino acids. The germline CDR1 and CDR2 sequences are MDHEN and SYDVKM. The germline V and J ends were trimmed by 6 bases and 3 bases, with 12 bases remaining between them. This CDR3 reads CASSNRDFYEQYF. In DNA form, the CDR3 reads TGTGCCAGCAGCAATCGGGACTTCTACGAGCAGTACTTC.